The T cell receptor (beta chain) described here comes from a study of cytomegalovirus exposure and HLA in healthy donors. Study-level results: Several top significant clusters appeared, in a later analysis, to be linked to common viral pathogens. An analysis was carried out at a later point. It showed that HLA-associated TCR beta chains were more clonally expanded than equally common non-associated chains.

On this clone: Its antigen remains unidentified.

The PCR ran on 60 Vbeta and 13 Jbeta primers. The method was immunoSEQ multiplex PCR; TCRdb's version includes in-frame clones alone and lacks a portion of them. This sample's clone table lists roughly 120,000 clones. The donors comprised healthy bone marrow donors. The receptor was isolated from a middle-aged man in good health and CMV-seronegative. The sample taken for sequencing was PBMCs.

The DNA for the CDR3 is TGTGCCACCAGCATCGCTAGCGGGGTGGGGGATACGCAGTATTTT. Amino acids: CATSIASGVGDTQYF. The rearrangement joins TRBV15 to TRBJ2-3, with 9 positions matching TRBD2. Germline CDR1 LNHNV, CDR2 YYDKDF (reference sequence). This CDR3 has 15 residues. Trimming cost V 4 bases and J 6 bases; bases outside gene matches: 8.